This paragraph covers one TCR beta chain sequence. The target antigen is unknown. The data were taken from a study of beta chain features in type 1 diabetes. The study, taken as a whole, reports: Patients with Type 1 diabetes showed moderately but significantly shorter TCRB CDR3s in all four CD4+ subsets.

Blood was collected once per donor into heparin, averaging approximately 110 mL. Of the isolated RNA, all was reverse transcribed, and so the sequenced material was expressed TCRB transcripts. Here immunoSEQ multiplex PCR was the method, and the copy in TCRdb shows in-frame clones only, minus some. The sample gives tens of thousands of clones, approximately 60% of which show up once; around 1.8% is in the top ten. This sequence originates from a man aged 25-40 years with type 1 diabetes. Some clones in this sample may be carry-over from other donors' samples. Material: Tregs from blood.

DNA of the CDR3: TGTGCCAGCTCACCAGGGACAGGAGGCGAGCAGTACTTC. Residues: CASSPGTGGEQYF. The J gene is TRBJ2-7, the V gene TRBV18; 8 bases match TRBD1. The CDR3 has 13 residues. Germline lookup yields CDR1 KGHSH and CDR2 LQKENI. The J segment lost 6 bases and the V segment lost 2 bases, leaving 3 bases of the junction unmatched.